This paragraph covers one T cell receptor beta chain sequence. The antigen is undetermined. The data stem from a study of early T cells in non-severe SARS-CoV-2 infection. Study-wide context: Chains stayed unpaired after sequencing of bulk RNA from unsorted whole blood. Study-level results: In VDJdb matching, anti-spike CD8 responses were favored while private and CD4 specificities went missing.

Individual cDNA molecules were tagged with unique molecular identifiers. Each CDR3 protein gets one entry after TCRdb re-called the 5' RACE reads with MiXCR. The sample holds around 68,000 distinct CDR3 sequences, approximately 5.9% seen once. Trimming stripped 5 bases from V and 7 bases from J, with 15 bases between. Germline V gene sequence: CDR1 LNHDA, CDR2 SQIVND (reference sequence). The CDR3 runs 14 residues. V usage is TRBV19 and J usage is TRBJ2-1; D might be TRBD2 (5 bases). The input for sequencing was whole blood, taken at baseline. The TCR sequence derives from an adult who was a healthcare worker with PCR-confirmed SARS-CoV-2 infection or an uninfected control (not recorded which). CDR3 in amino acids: CASSGFRGSNEQFF. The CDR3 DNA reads TGTGCCAGTAGTGGCTTTCGGGGTTCGAATGAGCAGTTCTTC.